This T cell receptor beta chain was found in a study of T cell responses to AZD1222 COVID-19 vaccine. Study conclusions and caveats: Regions 160-218 and 743-854 dominated among vaccine-associated CD4 TCRs spanning spike.

Profiled with immunoSEQ multiplex PCR; TCRdb holds only in-frame clones, not every one. The table for this sample gives about 140,000 clones. As for this clone: As yet, its antigen is unknown.

CDR3 length: 10 amino acids. The V gene's germline CDR1 is LNHDA and CDR2 SQIVND (reference sequence). The source material was peripheral blood. The chain is built from TRBV19 and TRBJ2-5, with D unclear. The sequence was obtained from an adult in good health. CDR3 protein: CTRMGETQYF. CDR3 DNA: TGTACCCGTATGGGGGAGACCCAGTACTTC.